This entry is about one T cell receptor beta chain. Generated by immunoSEQ multiplex PCR, the TCRdb table keeps only in-frame clones and is missing some. The table records roughly 53,000 clones, approximately 88% of them present only once. These data are taken from a study of blood T cell repertoires in COVID-19. About the research overall: Material from acute and convalescent COVID-19 was sourced from the United States, Italy and Spain.

Input material: peripheral blood. The receptor's source is a man in his 70s with active COVID-19.

The CDR3 coding sequence is TGTGCCAGCAGCTTGGATCAGGGGCCTCTAGAGCAGTACTTC. It translates to CASSLDQGPLEQYF. The gene calls are TRBV5-4 and TRBJ2-7; a possible D gene is TRBD1 (6 bases). With 0 bases removed from V and 7 bases from J, the gap between germline ends came to 14 bases. CDR3 length: 14 amino acids. Per germline, CDR1 SGHNT and CDR2 YYREEE (reference sequence).